This T cell receptor beta chain was identified during a study of cytomegalovirus exposure and HLA in healthy donors. Vbeta (60) and Jbeta (13) primers were used in the PCR. The protocol was immunoSEQ multiplex PCR, while the TCRdb copy is restricted to in-frame clones and leaves out a portion. Here the sample table reports 150,000 to 200,000 clones. Remarks on this clone: Its antigen is unknown.

Findings and limits, study-wide: It was 150 to 200 TCR beta chains that were listed as cytomegalovirus-associated. Analysis was performed later, and it showed HLA-associated TCR beta chains to be more clonally expanded than equally common others. Versus the approximately 720-donor mean, an Asian-associated ancestry cluster reportedly showed fewer N-insertions in a later analysis. Several of the most significant clusters were apparently associated with common viral pathogens in a later analysis.

The ends lost 5 bases at V and 6 bases at J; junction bases unmatched: 6. Germline lookup yields CDR1 MNHEY and CDR2 SMNVEV (reference sequence). The CDR3 contains 13 residues. The clonotype was recovered from a woman younger than 35 in good health and CMV-seropositive. V gene TRBV27 combines with J gene TRBJ2-7, with 8 nucleotides matching TRBD2. The sample comprised PBMCs. This CDR3 reads CASSPGLAGEQYF. The CDR3, as DNA: TGTGCCAGCAGTCCCGGACTAGCAGGCGAGCAGTACTTC.